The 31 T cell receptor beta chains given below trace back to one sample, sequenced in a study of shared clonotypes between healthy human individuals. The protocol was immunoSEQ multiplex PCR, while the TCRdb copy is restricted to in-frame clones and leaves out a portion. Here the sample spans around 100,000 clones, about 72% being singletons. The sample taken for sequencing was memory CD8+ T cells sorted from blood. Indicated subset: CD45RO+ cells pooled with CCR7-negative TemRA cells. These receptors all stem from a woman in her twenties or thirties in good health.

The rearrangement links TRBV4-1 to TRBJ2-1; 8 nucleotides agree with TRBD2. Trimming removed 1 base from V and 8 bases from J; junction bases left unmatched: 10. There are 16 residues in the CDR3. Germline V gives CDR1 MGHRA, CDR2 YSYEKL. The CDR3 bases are TGCGCCAGCAGCCAAGGGCGGGTGGACGGGAGGGATGAGCAGTTCTTC. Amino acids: CASSQGRVDGRDEQFF.

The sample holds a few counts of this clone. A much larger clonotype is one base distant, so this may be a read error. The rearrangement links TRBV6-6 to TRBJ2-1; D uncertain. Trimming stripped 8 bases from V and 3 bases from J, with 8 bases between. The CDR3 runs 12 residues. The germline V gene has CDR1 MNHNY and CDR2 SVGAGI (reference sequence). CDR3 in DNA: TGTGCCAGCGGAGCTTTCTACAATGAGCAGTTCTTC. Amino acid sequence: CASGAFYNEQFF.

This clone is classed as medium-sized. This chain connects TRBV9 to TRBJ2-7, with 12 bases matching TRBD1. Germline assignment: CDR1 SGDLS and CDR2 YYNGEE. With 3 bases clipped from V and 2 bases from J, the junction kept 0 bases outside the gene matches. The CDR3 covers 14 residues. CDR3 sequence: CASSGDRGPYEQYF. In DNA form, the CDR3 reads TGTGCCAGCAGCGGGGACAGGGGGCCCTACGAGCAGTACTTC. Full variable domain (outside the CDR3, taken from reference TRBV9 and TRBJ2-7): DSGVTQTPKHLITATGQRVTLRCSPRSGDLSVYWYQQSLDQGLQFLIQYYNGEERAKGNILERFSAQQFPDLHSELNLSSLELGDSALYFCASSGDRGPYEQYFGPGTRLTVT.

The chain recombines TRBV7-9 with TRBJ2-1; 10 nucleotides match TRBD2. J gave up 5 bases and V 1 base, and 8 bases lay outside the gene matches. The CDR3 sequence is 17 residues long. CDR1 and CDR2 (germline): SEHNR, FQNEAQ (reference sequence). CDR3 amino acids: CASSLVSGLAGDNEQFF. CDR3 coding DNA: TGTGCCAGCAGCTTAGTATCCGGGCTAGCGGGGGACAATGAGCAGTTCTTC.

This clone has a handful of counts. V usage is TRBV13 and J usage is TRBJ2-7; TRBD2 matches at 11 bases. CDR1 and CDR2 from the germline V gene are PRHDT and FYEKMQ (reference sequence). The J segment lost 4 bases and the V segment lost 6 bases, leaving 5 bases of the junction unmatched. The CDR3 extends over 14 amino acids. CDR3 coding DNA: TGTGCCAGCAGAGGGGGGACTAGCGGTTACGAGCAGTACTTC. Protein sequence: CASRGGTSGYEQYF.

CDR3 sequence (DNA): TGTGCCAGACCCTGGGAGCCTAGAGATACGCAGTATTTT. Translation: CARPWEPRDTQYF. V is TRBV19 and J is TRBJ2-3, with D possibly being TRBD2 (5 bases). This CDR3 is 13 amino acids long. The V end lost 9 bases, the J end lost 5 bases, and 15 bases lay between the germline ends. Looked up from germline, CDR1 is LNHDA and CDR2 is SQIVND (reference sequence).

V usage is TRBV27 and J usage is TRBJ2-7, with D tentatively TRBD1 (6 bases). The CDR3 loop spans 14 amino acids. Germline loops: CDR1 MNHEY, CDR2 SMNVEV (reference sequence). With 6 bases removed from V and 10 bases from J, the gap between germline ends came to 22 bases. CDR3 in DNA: TGTGCCAGCAGAGAGCTGCACGACAGGTTTAATCAGTACTTC. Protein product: CASRELHDRFNQYF.

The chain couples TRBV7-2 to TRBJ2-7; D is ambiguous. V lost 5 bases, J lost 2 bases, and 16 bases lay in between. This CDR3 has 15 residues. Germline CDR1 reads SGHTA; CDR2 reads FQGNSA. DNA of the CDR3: TGTGCCAGCAGCCAACTTGGTGGTTTTCCCTACGAGCAGTACTTC. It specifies CASSQLGGFPYEQYF.

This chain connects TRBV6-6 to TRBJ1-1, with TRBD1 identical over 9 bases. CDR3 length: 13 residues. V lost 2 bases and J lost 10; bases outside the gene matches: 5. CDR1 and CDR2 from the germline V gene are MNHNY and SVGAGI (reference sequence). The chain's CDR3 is CASSYPNRGRAFF. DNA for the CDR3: TGTGCCAGCAGTTACCCTAACAGGGGGCGAGCTTTCTTT.

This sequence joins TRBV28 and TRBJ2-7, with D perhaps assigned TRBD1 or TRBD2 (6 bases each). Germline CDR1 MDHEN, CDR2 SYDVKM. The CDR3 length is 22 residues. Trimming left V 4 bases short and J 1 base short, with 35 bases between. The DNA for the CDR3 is TGTGCCAGCAGTTCCAGCTTCTACAGGGTTGGGAGCGGGTTTGCCTTATCCTACGAGCAGTACTTC. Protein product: CASSSSFYRVGSGFALSYEQYF.

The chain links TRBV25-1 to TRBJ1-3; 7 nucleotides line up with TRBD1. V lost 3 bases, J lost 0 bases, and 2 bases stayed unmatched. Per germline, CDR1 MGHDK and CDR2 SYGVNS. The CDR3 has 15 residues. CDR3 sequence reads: CASSDRDSSGNTIYF. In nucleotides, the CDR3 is TGTGCCAGCAGTGATCGGGACAGCTCTGGAAACACCATATATTTT.

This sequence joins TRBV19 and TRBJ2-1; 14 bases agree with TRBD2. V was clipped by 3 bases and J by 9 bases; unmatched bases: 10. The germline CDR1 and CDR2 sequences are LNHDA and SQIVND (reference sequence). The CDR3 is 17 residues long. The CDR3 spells CASSIPRLAGGLVEQFF. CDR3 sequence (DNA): TGTGCCAGTAGTATCCCTCGACTAGCGGGAGGGCTAGTTGAGCAGTTCTTC.

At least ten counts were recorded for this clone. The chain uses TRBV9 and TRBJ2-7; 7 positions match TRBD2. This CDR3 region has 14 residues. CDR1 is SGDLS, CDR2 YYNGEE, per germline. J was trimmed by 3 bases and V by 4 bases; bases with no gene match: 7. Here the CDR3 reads CASSPRGRLYEQYF. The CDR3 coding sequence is TGTGCCAGCAGCCCCCGCGGGAGACTCTACGAGCAGTACTTC. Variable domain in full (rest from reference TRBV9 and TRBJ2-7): DSGVTQTPKHLITATGQRVTLRCSPRSGDLSVYWYQQSLDQGLQFLIQYYNGEERAKGNILERFSAQQFPDLHSELNLSSLELGDSALYFCASSPRGRLYEQYFGPGTRLTVT.

The chain's CDR3 is CASNPTEITDTQYF. CDR3 nucleotides: TGTGCCAGCAACCCGACGGAGATCACAGATACGCAGTATTTT. V usage is TRBV28 and J usage is TRBJ2-3; no definite D call. V lost 7 bases and J lost 2, with 13 bases in between. CDR3 size: 14 residues. In germline, CDR1 is MDHEN, CDR2 SYDVKM.

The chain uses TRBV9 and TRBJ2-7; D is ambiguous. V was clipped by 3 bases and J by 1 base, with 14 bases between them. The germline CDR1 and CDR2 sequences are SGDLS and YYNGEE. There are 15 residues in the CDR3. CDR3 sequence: CASSATPTASYEQYF. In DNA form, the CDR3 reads TGTGCCAGCAGCGCCACCCCCACCGCGTCCTACGAGCAGTACTTC.

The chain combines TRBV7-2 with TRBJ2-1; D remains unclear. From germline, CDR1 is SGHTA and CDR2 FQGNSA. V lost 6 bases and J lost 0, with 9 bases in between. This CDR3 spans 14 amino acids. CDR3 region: CASRAESSYNEQFF. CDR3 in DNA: TGTGCCAGCAGGGCGGAGAGCTCCTACAATGAGCAGTTCTTC.

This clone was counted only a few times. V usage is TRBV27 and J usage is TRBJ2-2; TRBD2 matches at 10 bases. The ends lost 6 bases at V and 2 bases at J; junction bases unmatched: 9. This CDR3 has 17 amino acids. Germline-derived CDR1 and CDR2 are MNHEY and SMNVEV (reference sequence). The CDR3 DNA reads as TGTGCCAGCAGACCTCTGCTAGCGGGAGATAACACCGGGGAGCTGTTTTTT. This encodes CASRPLLAGDNTGELFF.

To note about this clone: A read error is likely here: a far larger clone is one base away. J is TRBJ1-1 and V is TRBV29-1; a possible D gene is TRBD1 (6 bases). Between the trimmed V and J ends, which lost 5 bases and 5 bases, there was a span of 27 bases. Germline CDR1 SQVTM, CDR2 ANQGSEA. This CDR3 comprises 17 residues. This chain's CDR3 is CSVKSGTLGGEWTEAFF. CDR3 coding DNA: TGCAGCGTTAAATCTGGGACACTAGGGGGGGAATGGACTGAAGCTTTCTTT.

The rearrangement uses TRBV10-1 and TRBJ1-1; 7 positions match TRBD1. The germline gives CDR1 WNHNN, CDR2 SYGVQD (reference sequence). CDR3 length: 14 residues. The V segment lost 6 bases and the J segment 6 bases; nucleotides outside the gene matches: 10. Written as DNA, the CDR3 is TGCGCCAGCAGAGAAACAGGGGATCAATCTGAAGCTTTCTTT. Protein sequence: CASRETGDQSEAFF.

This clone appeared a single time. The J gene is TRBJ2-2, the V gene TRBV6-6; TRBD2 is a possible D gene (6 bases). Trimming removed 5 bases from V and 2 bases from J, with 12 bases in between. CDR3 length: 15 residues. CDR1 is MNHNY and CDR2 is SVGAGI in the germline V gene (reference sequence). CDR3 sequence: CASSRLGDNTGELFF. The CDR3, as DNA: TGTGCCAGCAGTAGACTAGGGGATAACACCGGGGAGCTGTTTTTT.

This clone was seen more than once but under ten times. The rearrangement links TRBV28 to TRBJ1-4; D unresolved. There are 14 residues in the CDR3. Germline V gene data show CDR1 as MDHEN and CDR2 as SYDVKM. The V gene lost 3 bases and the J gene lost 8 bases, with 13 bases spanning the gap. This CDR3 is CASSFPLEPEKLFF. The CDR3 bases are TGTGCCAGCAGTTTTCCCCTAGAACCGGAAAAACTGTTTTTT.

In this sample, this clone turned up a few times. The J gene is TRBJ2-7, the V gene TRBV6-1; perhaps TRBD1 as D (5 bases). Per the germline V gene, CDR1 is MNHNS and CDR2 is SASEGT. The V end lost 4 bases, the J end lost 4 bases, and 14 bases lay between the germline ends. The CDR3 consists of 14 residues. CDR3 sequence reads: CASSGGHLFYEQYF. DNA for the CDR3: TGTGCCAGCAGTGGGGGCCATCTTTTTTACGAGCAGTACTTC.

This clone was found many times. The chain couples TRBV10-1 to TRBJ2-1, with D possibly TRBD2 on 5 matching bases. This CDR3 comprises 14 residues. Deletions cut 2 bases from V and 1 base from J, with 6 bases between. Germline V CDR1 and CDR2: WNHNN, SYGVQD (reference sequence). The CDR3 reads CASSETSSYNEQFF. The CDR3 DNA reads TGCGCCAGCAGTGAGACTAGTTCCTACAATGAGCAGTTCTTC.

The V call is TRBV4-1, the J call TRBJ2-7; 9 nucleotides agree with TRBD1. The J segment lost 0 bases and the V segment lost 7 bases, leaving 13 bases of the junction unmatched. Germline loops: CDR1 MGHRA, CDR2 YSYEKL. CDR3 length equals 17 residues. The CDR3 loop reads CASTMGQGGPSSYEQYF. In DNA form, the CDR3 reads TGCGCCAGCACGATGGGACAGGGAGGGCCAAGCTCCTACGAGCAGTACTTC.

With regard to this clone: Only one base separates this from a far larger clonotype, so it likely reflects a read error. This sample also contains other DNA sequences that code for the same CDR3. The CDR3 is CASSLTQLTYNEQFF. The CDR3 DNA reads as TGCGCCAGCAGCTTGACACAGCTGACCTACAATGAGCAGTTCTTC. The chain carries TRBV5-1 and TRBJ2-1; D uncertain. CDR1 and CDR2 (germline): SGHRS, YFSETQ. V gave up 1 base and J gave up 2 bases, with 10 bases separating them. The CDR3 covers 15 residues.

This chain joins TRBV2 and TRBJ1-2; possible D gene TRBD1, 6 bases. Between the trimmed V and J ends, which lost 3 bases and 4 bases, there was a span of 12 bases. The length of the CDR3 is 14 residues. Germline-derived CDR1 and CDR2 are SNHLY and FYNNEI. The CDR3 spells CASSEAGQFYGYTF. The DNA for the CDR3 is TGTGCCAGCAGTGAGGCTGGACAGTTCTATGGCTACACCTTC.

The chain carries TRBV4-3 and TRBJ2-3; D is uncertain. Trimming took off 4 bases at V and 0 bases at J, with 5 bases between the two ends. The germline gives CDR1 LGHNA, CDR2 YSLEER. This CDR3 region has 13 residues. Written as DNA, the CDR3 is TGCGCCAGCAGCCGCCCAAGCACAGATACGCAGTATTTT. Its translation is CASSRPSTDTQYF.

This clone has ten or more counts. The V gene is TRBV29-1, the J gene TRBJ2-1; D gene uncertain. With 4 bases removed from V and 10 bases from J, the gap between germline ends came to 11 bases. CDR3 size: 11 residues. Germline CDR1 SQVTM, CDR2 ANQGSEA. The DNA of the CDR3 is TGCAGCGTTGGTGGTGGATGGGAGCAGTTCTTC. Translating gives CSVGGGWEQFF.

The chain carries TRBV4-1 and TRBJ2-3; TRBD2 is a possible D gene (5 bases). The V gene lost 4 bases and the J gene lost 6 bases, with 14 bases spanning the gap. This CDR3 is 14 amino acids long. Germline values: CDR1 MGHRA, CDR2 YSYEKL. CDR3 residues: CASSPLGPGDTQYF. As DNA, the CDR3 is TGCGCCAGCAGCCCCCTGGGCCCGGGGGATACGCAGTATTTT.

The CDR3 nucleotides read TGCGCCAGCAGTGATTACCTTGGCGCCCAAAGCACAGATACGCAGTATTTT. Protein product: CASSDYLGAQSTDTQYF. This sequence joins TRBV10-1 and TRBJ2-3; no clear D gene. Trimming pared 3 bases from V and 0 bases from J, leaving 16 bases between. Germline V lookup: CDR1 WNHNN, CDR2 SYGVQD (reference sequence). The CDR3 covers 17 residues.

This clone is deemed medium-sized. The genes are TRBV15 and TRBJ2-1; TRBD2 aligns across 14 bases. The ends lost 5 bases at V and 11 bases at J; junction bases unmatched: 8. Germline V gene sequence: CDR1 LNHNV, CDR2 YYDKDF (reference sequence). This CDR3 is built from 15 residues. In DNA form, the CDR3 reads TGTGCCACCAGCGTCGGACTAGCGGGGGGCTTTAAGCAGTTCTTC. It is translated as CATSVGLAGGFKQFF.